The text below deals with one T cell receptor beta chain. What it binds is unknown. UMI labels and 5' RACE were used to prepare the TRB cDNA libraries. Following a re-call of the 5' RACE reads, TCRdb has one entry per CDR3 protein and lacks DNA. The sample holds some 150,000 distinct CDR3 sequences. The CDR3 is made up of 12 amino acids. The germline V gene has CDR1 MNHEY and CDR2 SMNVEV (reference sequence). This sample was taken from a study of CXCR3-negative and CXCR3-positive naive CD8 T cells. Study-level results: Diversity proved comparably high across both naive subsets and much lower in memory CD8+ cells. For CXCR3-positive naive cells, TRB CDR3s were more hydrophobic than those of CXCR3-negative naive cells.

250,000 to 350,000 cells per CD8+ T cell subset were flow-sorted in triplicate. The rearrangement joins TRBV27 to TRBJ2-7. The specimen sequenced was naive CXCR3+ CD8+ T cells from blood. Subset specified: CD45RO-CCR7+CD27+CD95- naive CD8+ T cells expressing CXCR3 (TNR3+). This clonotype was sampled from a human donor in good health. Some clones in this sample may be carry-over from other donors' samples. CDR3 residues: CASSLSGSMQYF.